One and the same sample provided the 14 T cell receptor beta chains below, sequenced in a study of blood T cell repertoires in COVID-19. Generated by immunoSEQ multiplex PCR, the TCRdb table keeps only in-frame clones and is missing some. The sample consists of about 490,000 clones, approximately 83% of them appearing once. The sequenced sample consisted of peripheral blood. The receptor set was obtained from a human donor in a cohort sampled during active COVID-19.

This chain links TRBV5-1 with TRBJ2-3; weak D call: TRBD1 (5 bases). The germline gives CDR1 SGHRS, CDR2 YFSETQ. The CDR3 contains 15 residues. Deletions cut 4 bases from V and 0 bases from J, with 12 bases between. The CDR3 DNA follows: TGCGCCAGCAGCCCGCGACAGCCTAGCACAGATACGCAGTATTTT. It yields the protein CASSPRQPSTDTQYF.

This sequence joins TRBV6-5 and TRBJ1-3, with D perhaps matching TRBD1 (6 bases). Germline V lookup: CDR1 MNHEY, CDR2 SVGAGI. This CDR3 has 15 amino acids. The germline V and J ends were trimmed by 2 bases and 4 bases, with 12 bases remaining between them. The CDR3 DNA follows: TGTGCCAGCAGTTACATGACAGGACCAGGAAACACCATATATTTT. Translation gives CASSYMTGPGNTIYF.

On this clone itself: The same CDR3 is also encoded by other DNA sequences in this sample. The V call is TRBV19, the J call TRBJ2-1, with D perhaps TRBD1 (5 bases). Trimming left V 3 bases short and J 4 bases short, with 13 bases between. Germline CDR1 is LNHDA and CDR2 is SQIVND (reference sequence). The CDR3 contains 15 residues. CDR3 coding DNA: TGTGCCAGTAGTATTGGGCAGGGTAGTTACAATGAGCAGTTCTTC. It codes for CASSIGQGSYNEQFF. Variable domain in full (rest from reference TRBV19 and TRBJ2-1): DGGITQSPKYLFRKEGQNVTLSCEQNLNHDAMYWYRQDPGQGLRLIYYSQIVNDFQKGDIAEGYSVSREKKESFPLTVTSAQKNPTAFYLCASSIGQGSYNEQFFGPGTRLTVL.

This sequence joins TRBV5-8 and TRBJ2-1; D might be TRBD1 (5 bases). The CDR3 sequence is 11 residues long. V was shortened by 4 bases and J by 9 bases, with 8 bases between the two germline ends. The germline CDR1 and CDR2 sequences are SGHTS and YDEGEE. CDR3 sequence: CASSPGLEQFF. The DNA of the CDR3 is TGTGCCAGCAGCCCAGGGCTTGAGCAGTTCTTC.

This sequence joins TRBV27 and TRBJ1-1; D not resolved. Germline V gene data show CDR1 as MNHEY and CDR2 as SMNVEV (reference sequence). V lost 1 base, J lost 5 bases, and 20 bases lay in between. This CDR3 is 17 amino acids long. The CDR3: CASSLYGVRQIGTEAFF. The CDR3 region has the DNA TGTGCCAGCAGTTTATATGGTGTCAGGCAAATAGGTACTGAAGCTTTCTTT.

The sample holds one count of this clone. The gene calls are TRBV11-2 and TRBJ2-3, with 7 bases aligning to TRBD2. This CDR3 is 14 amino acids long. Germline assignment: CDR1 SGHAT and CDR2 FQNNGV. Losses at the gene ends were 7 bases for V and 0 bases for J; bases not matched to a gene: 4. CDR3 sequence (DNA): TGTGCCAGCAAGCTTAGCGGGAGCACAGATACGCAGTATTTT. Amino acid sequence: CASKLSGSTDTQYF. Drawing the rest from reference TRBV11-2 and TRBJ2-3, the complete variable domain is EAGVAQSPRYKIIEKRQSVAFWCNPISGHATLYWYQQILGQGPKLLIQFQNNGVVDDSQLPKDRFSAERLKGVDSTLKIQPAKLEDSAVYLCASKLSGSTDTQYFGPGTRLTVL.

V gene TRBV30 combines with J gene TRBJ2-2; 7 nucleotides align to TRBD1. CDR1 is GTSNPN and CDR2 is SVGIG in the germline V gene (reference sequence). The CDR3 runs 13 residues. V lost 5 bases to trimming and J lost 4 bases; unmatched junction nucleotides: 4. The DNA for the CDR3 is TGTGCCTGGGGAACAGGGGTCACCGGGGAGCTGTTTTTT. Translation: CAWGTGVTGELFF. Variable domain in full (rest from reference TRBV30 and TRBJ2-2): SQTIHQWPATLVQPVGSPLSLECTVEGTSNPNLYWYRQAAGRGLQLLFYSVGIGQISSEVPQNLSASRPQDRQFILSSKKLLLSDSGFYLCAWGTGVTGELFFGEGSRLTVL.

V usage is TRBV13 and J usage is TRBJ1-1; the D gene is possibly TRBD1 (5 bases). CDR1 and CDR2 (germline): PRHDT, FYEKMQ (reference sequence). V was trimmed by 0 bases and J by 0 bases, leaving 11 bases between them. The CDR3 covers 16 residues. CDR3 sequence reads: CASSLGAGHLNTEAFF. The CDR3 DNA sequence: TGTGCCAGCAGCTTAGGTGCCGGACACCTGAACACTGAAGCTTTCTTT. Combining the CDR3 with reference TRBV13 and TRBJ1-1 gives the whole variable domain AAGVIQSPRHLIKEKRETATLKCYPIPRHDTVYWYQQGPGQDPQFLISFYEKMQSDKGSIPDRFSAQQFSDYHSELNMSSLELGDSALYFCASSLGAGHLNTEAFFGQGTRLTVV.

The V call is TRBV5-1, the J call TRBJ2-3, with 7 bases lining up with TRBD1. V gave up 3 bases and J gave up 3 bases; unmatched junction bases: 19. The germline gives CDR1 SGHRS, CDR2 YFSETQ. The CDR3 consists of 19 residues. CDR3 bases: TGCGCCAGCAGCTCACCCGTGACAGGGTTTGTGTTAGGAACAGATACGCAGTATTTT. Its protein is CASSSPVTGFVLGTDTQYF.

This chain connects TRBV27 to TRBJ2-7; TRBD2 agrees at 7 bases. Losses at the gene ends were 7 bases for V and 2 bases for J; bases not matched to a gene: 8. CDR1 and CDR2 (germline): MNHEY, SMNVEV (reference sequence). The CDR3 loop spans 14 amino acids. The CDR3 region is CASTKSGKPYEQYF. The CDR3 region has the DNA TGTGCCAGCACTAAGAGCGGGAAACCCTACGAGCAGTACTTC.

The genes are TRBV25-1 and TRBJ1-2; no definite D call. The CDR3 extends over 12 amino acids. Germline V gene lookup returns CDR1 MGHDK and CDR2 SYGVNS. V dropped 4 bases and J dropped 0 bases, with 3 bases sitting between them. The CDR3 DNA reads TGTGCCAGCAGTGCGGCTAACTATGGCTACACCTTC. This codes for CASSAANYGYTF.

The chain links TRBV15 to TRBJ1-3; D not resolved. V lost 0 bases and J 2 bases, leaving 8 bases between the germline ends. Germline V gene data show CDR1 as LNHNV and CDR2 as YYDKDF (reference sequence). CDR3 length equals 15 residues. The CDR3 bases are TGTGCCACCAGCAGAGATCCAGGTACTGGAAACACCATATATTTT. It codes for CATSRDPGTGNTIYF.

The rearrangement joins TRBV6-5 to TRBJ1-5; D may be TRBD1 (5 bases). Trimming took off 8 bases at V and 1 base at J, with 9 bases between the two ends. CDR3 length: 13 residues. Germline V CDR1 and CDR2: MNHEY, SVGAGI. CDR3 sequence reads: CASGASSNQPQHF. The CDR3 DNA is TGTGCCAGCGGGGCCTCGAGCAATCAGCCCCAGCATTTT.

The chain links TRBV28 to TRBJ1-4; perhaps TRBD1 as D (6 bases). This CDR3 region has 14 residues. V was shortened by 8 bases and J by 8 bases, with 18 bases between the two germline ends. From germline, CDR1 is MDHEN and CDR2 SYDVKM. In nucleotides, the CDR3 is TGTGCCAGCCTTAGGGGGGGTTCGACAGAAAAACTGTTTTTT. Protein sequence: CASLRGGSTEKLFF.